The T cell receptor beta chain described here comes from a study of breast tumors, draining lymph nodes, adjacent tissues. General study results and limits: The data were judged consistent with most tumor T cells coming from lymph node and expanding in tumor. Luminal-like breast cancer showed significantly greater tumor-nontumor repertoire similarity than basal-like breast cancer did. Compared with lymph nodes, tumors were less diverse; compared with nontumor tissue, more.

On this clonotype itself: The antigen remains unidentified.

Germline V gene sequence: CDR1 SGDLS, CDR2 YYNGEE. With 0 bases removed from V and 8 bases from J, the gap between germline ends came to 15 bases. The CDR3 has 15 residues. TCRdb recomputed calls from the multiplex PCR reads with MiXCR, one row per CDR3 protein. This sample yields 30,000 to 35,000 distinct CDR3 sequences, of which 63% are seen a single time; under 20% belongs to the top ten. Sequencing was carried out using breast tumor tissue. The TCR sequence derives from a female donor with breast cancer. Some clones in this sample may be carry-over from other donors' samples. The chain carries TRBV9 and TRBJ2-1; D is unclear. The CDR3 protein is CASSVGGRIDDEQFF. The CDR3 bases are TGTGCCAGCAGCGTAGGAGGCAGGATCGACGATGAGCAGTTCTTC.